This TCR beta chain was identified in a study of cytomegalovirus exposure and HLA in healthy donors. Study conclusions and caveats: The study recorded 150 to 200 TCR beta chains that were cytomegalovirus-associated. Later on, an analysis tied 15,000 to 20,000 TCR beta sequences to HLA alleles at 0.05 false discovery rate. In terms of immune exposure information, only CMV serostatus was available. Researchers reported in a later analysis that a missense DCLRE1C variant was tied to TCR beta V- and J-gene trimming.

PCR amplification relied on 60 Vbeta primers (plus 13 Jbeta primers). Assay used: immunoSEQ multiplex PCR; TCRdb lists only in-frame clones, some missing. The table gives about 140,000 clones; the top ten clones make up approximately 2.4% of it. In regard to this clone: Its matching antigen is unknown.

Trimming removed 1 base from V and 4 bases from J; junction bases left unmatched: 5. There are 15 residues in the CDR3. Germline values: CDR1 SGHRS, CDR2 YFSETQ. Sequencing was performed on PBMCs. V gene TRBV5-1 combines with J gene TRBJ2-1, with TRBD2 identical over 7 bases. The receptor was derived from a man between 40 and 49 years old in good health and CMV-seronegative. CDR3 nucleotide sequence: TGCGCCAGCAGCTTGAGCGGGGACCCTTACAATGAGCAGTTCTTC. It specifies CASSLSGDPYNEQFF.